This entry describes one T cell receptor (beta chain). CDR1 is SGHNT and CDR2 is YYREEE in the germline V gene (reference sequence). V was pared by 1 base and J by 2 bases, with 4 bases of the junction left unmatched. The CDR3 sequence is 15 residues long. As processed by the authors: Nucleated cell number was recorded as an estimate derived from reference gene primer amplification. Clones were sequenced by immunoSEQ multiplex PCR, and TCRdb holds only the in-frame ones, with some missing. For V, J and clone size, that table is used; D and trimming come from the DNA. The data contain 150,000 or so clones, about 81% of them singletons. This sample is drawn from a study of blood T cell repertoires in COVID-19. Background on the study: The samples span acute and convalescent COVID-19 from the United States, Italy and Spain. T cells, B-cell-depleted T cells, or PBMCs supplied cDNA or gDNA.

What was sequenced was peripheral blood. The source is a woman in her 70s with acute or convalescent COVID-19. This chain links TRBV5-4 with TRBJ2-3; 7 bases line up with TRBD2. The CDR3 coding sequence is TGTGCCAGCAGCTTGCGGGGGGTATACACAGATACGCAGTATTTT. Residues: CASSLRGVYTDTQYF.